Presented here are 29 T cell receptor beta chains from one specimen sequenced in a study of blood T cell repertoires in COVID-19. Data came from immunoSEQ multiplex PCR; TCRdb stores just in-frame clones and leaves some out. The repertoire holds around 330,000 clones, with roughly 90% as singletons. The sequencing input was PBMCs or T cells enriched from blood (not recorded which). The source of these receptors is a man in his sixties who had recovered from COVID-19.

The chain combines TRBV6-1 with TRBJ2-7, with D possibly TRBD2 on 5 matching bases. CDR1 is MNHNS and CDR2 is SASEGT in the germline V gene. The CDR3 loop spans 17 amino acids. V was cut by 3 bases and J by 5 bases, with 23 bases left in between. The CDR3 coding sequence is TGTGCCAGCAGTGATCGACGGGGAAGCGCCCTATTGAACGAGCAGTACTTC. This gives the protein CASSDRRGSALLNEQYF.

The chain links TRBV5-5 to TRBJ1-1; TRBD1 aligns across 8 bases. This CDR3 is built from 17 residues. The V and J ends lost 2 bases and 4 bases, in that order; junction bases with no gene match: 13. Germline V lookup: CDR1 SGHKS, CDR2 YYEKEE (reference sequence). Here the CDR3 DNA reads TGTGCCAGCAGCTTATACTCGGGGACCACAGGGGGCACTGAAGCTTTCTTT. It specifies CASSLYSGTTGGTEAFF.

The chain recombines TRBV15 with TRBJ2-3; 10 bases map to TRBD2. CDR3 length: 18 residues. V was clipped by 0 bases and J by 10 bases; unmatched bases: 16. Germline V gives CDR1 LNHNV, CDR2 YYDKDF (reference sequence). The DNA for the CDR3 is TGTGCCACCAGCAGAGATCTCGTGCTATCGGCTAGCGGGAGCGCGCAGTATTTT. Translation gives CATSRDLVLSASGSAQYF.

The chain carries TRBV11-3 and TRBJ2-1; TRBD2 aligns across 13 bases. CDR3 size: 19 residues. With V trimmed by 0 bases and J by 7 bases, 12 bases remained unmatched. The germline gives CDR1 SGHNT, CDR2 YENEEA. The DNA of the CDR3 is TGTGCCAGCAGCTTAGATCGTCCACTAGCGGGAGGGCCAGATAATGAGCAGTTCTTC. Encoded protein: CASSLDRPLAGGPDNEQFF.

The gene calls are TRBV7-6 and TRBJ2-2; 9 nucleotides agree with TRBD2. V lost 5 bases and J lost 4; bases outside the gene matches: 14. CDR1 SGHVS and CDR2 FNYEAQ come from the germline V gene. This CDR3 has 18 amino acids. CDR3 in amino acids: CASSPNLRLAAITGELFF. The DNA of the CDR3 is TGTGCCAGCAGCCCAAACTTGCGACTAGCGGCCATCACCGGGGAGCTGTTTTTT. The entire variable domain, with the rest obtained from reference TRBV7-6 and TRBJ2-2, is as follows: GAGVSQSPRYKVTKRGQDVALRCDPISGHVSLYWYRQALGQGPEFLTYFNYEAQQDKSGLPNDRFSAERPEGSISTLTIQRTEQRDSAMYRCASSPNLRLAAITGELFFGEGSRLTVL.

The chain employs TRBV7-8 and TRBJ2-2; D call uncertain. Looked up from germline, CDR1 is SGHVS and CDR2 is FQNEAQ. Trimming cost V 3 bases and J 3 bases, with 8 bases left between them. The CDR3 is 14 residues long. The CDR3, as DNA: TGTGCCAGCAGCTTCCGTCTATACACCGGGGAGCTGTTTTTT. It yields the protein CASSFRLYTGELFF.

This chain connects TRBV18 to TRBJ1-1, with D tentatively TRBD1 (6 bases). Trimming stripped 6 bases from V and 10 bases from J, with 21 bases between. Germline values: CDR1 KGHSH, CDR2 LQKENI. This CDR3 comprises 14 residues. Written as DNA, the CDR3 is TGTGCCAGCTCCCCCAACCCGGACAGCCCTGGAGCTTTCTTT. Amino acid sequence: CASSPNPDSPGAFF.

The rearrangement uses TRBV11-2 and TRBJ2-1, with 10 bases identical to TRBD2. Trimming took 3 bases from V and 5 from J; bases not matched to a gene: 1. Per germline, CDR1 SGHAT and CDR2 FQNNGV. The CDR3 runs 14 residues. CDR3 loop: CASSFSGGNNEQFF. The DNA of the CDR3 is TGTGCCAGCAGCTTTAGCGGGGGGAACAATGAGCAGTTCTTC.

The rearrangement links TRBV27 to TRBJ1-2, with D perhaps matching TRBD1 (6 bases). Trimming pared 3 bases from V and 2 bases from J, leaving 10 bases between. This CDR3 is 14 amino acids long. The germline V gene has CDR1 MNHEY and CDR2 SMNVEV (reference sequence). CDR3 nucleotide sequence: TGTGCCAGCAGTTTCAATACAGGGAACTATGGCTACACCTTC. Its translation is CASSFNTGNYGYTF.

This clone appeared once. This sequence joins TRBV9 and TRBJ2-7, with a possible D match to TRBD2 (5 bases). Trimming took off 3 bases at V and 5 bases at J, with 21 bases between the two ends. The CDR3 contains 16 residues. In germline, CDR1 is SGDLS, CDR2 YYNGEE. The CDR3 is CASSGRTGNPRDEQYF. The CDR3 DNA sequence: TGTGCCAGCAGCGGACGAACCGGGAACCCGAGGGACGAGCAGTACTTC. The entire variable domain, with the rest obtained from reference TRBV9 and TRBJ2-7, is as follows: DSGVTQTPKHLITATGQRVTLRCSPRSGDLSVYWYQQSLDQGLQFLIQYYNGEERAKGNILERFSAQQFPDLHSELNLSSLELGDSALYFCASSGRTGNPRDEQYFGPGTRLTVT.

The chain has TRBV10-3 and TRBJ2-7, with 8 bases lining up with TRBD2. Trimming removed 6 bases from V and 5 bases from J; junction bases left unmatched: 12. The CDR3 consists of 15 residues. Germline CDR1 ENHRY, CDR2 SYGVKD. The CDR3 sequence: CAIRLRERGSDEQYF. For the CDR3, the DNA is TGTGCCATCAGACTCCGGGAGCGGGGGTCGGACGAGCAGTACTTC.

This chain uses TRBV12-3 or TRBV12-4 with TRBJ1-2; 7 nucleotides agree with TRBD1. This CDR3 has 12 residues. With V trimmed by 5 bases and J by 8 bases, 5 bases remained unmatched. This chain's CDR3 is CASSTGVRGYTF. The CDR3 nucleotides read TGTGCCAGCAGTACAGGGGTACGAGGCTACACCTTC.

The V and J genes are TRBV5-1 and TRBJ2-2, with D possibly being TRBD1 (6 bases). Trimming removed 4 bases at V and 7 bases at J, with 20 bases between. The CDR3 sequence is 16 residues long. The germline gives CDR1 SGHRS, CDR2 YFSETQ. The CDR3 DNA reads as TGCGCCAGCAGCCTAAGTGCCAGGGGTGTTAGCGGGGAGCTGTTTTTT. Translated, it gives CASSLSARGVSGELFF. The whole variable domain, remainder taken from reference TRBV5-1 and TRBJ2-2, is KAGVTQTPRYLIKTRGQQVTLSCSPISGHRSVSWYQQTPGQGLQFLFEYFSETQRNKGNFPGRFSGRQFSNSRSEMNVSTLELGDSALYLCASSLSARGVSGELFFGEGSRLTVL.

The genes are TRBV27 and TRBJ1-5; no definite D call. V lost 6 bases and J lost 5, with 8 bases in between. This CDR3 contains 12 residues. The germline CDR1 and CDR2 sequences are MNHEY and SMNVEV (reference sequence). CDR3 DNA: TGTGCCAGCAGCTCCGGGGATCAGCCCCAGCATTTT. It yields the protein CASSSGDQPQHF.

V gene TRBV2 combines with J gene TRBJ2-1; D perhaps matches TRBD1 (6 bases). Germline CDR1 reads SNHLY; CDR2 reads FYNNEI. The germline V and J ends were trimmed by 3 bases and 3 bases, with 9 bases remaining between them. The CDR3 is made up of 14 amino acids. The CDR3 sequence: CASSEWTDYNEQFF. As DNA, the CDR3 is TGTGCCAGCAGTGAGTGGACAGACTACAATGAGCAGTTCTTC.

The V call is TRBV7-3, the J call TRBJ2-3; 7 positions agree with TRBD2. Trimming at V came to 5 bases and at J to 3 bases, leaving 11 bases not matched to a gene. Germline V lookup: CDR1 SGHTA, CDR2 FQGTGA. The CDR3 sequence is 16 residues long. The CDR3 here is CASSREGGRGTDTQYF. The CDR3 DNA follows: TGTGCCAGCAGCCGCGAGGGAGGGAGGGGTACAGATACGCAGTATTTT.

This chain uses TRBV7-3 with TRBJ2-1; TRBD2 matches at 8 bases. Germline values: CDR1 SGHTA, CDR2 FQGTGA. This CDR3 is built from 18 residues. Losses at the gene ends were 0 bases for V and 9 bases for J; bases not matched to a gene: 16. CDR3 bases: TGTGCCAGCAGCTTAACGGCTTCTGGGGTAGCGGGAAGCGCTGAGCAGTTCTTC. It is translated as CASSLTASGVAGSAEQFF. Variable domain in full (rest from reference TRBV7-3 and TRBJ2-1): GAGVSQTPSNKVTEKGKYVELRCDPISGHTALYWYRQSLGQGPEFLIYFQGTGAADDSGLPNDRFFAVRPEGSVSTLKIQRTERGDSAVYLCASSLTASGVAGSAEQFFGPGTRLTVL.

The genes are TRBV19 and TRBJ2-3; 9 bases match TRBD2. V lost 0 bases, J lost 4 bases, and 2 bases stayed unmatched. The CDR3 runs 15 residues. CDR1 LNHDA and CDR2 SQIVND come from the germline V gene (reference sequence). This chain's CDR3 is CASSIDSGGSDTQYF. In DNA, the CDR3 is TGTGCCAGTAGTATAGATAGCGGGGGCTCAGATACGCAGTATTTT.

This rearrangement joins TRBV30 to TRBJ1-1; D is uncertain. The CDR3 runs 13 residues. Germline CDR1 GTSNPN, CDR2 SVGIG (reference sequence). Trimming shortened V by 4 bases and J by 8 bases, and 17 bases separated the two germline ends. The CDR3 coding sequence is TGTGCCTGGATGCGAGGCCACATGGTGGAAGCTTTCTTT. Its translation: CAWMRGHMVEAFF.

The chain recombines TRBV2 with TRBJ2-7; the match to TRBD2 covers 9 bases. Germline CDR1 is SNHLY and CDR2 is FYNNEI. V trimming: 7 bases; J trimming: 7 bases; junction bases outside the gene matches: 5. CDR3 size: 12 residues. CDR3 sequence reads: CASKGLANEQYF. The DNA for the CDR3 is TGTGCCAGCAAGGGACTAGCCAATGAGCAGTACTTC.

The chain joins TRBV3-1 (or the pseudogene TRBV3-2) to TRBJ1-2; 8 bases agree with TRBD1. CDR1 is LGHDT, CDR2 YNNKEL, per germline (reference sequence). V shed 4 bases and J 5 bases; nucleotides not matched to a gene: 9. The CDR3 runs 15 residues. CDR3 DNA: TGTGCCAGCAGCCCAGAAGGACAGGGTCGATATGGCTACACCTTC. This encodes CASSPEGQGRYGYTF.

This rearrangement joins TRBV2 to TRBJ1-2, with 7 nucleotides matching TRBD1. The junction had 2 bases not matched to a gene; V was cut back by 6 bases and J by 1 base. Germline assignment: CDR1 SNHLY and CDR2 FYNNEI. The CDR3 runs to 13 residues. The CDR3 loop is CASRGTDNYGYTF. The CDR3 nucleotides are TGTGCCAGCAGAGGGACAGATAACTATGGCTACACCTTC.

V usage is TRBV15 and J usage is TRBJ2-7; the match to TRBD2 covers 7 bases. CDR3 size: 15 residues. The V and J ends lost 1 base and 2 bases, in that order; junction bases with no gene match: 5. The germline CDR1 and CDR2 sequences are LNHNV and YYDKDF (reference sequence). The CDR3 nucleotides are TGTGCCACCAGCAGAGGTCCTAGCGGAACCTACGAGCAGTACTTC. It is translated as CATSRGPSGTYEQYF. The variable domain in full, completed from reference TRBV15 and TRBJ2-7, reads DAMVIQNPRYQVTQFGKPVTLSCSQTLNHNVMYWYQQKSSQAPKLLFHYYDKDFNNEADTPDNFQSRRPNTSFCFLDIRSPGLGDTAMYLCATSRGPSGTYEQYFGPGTRLTVT.

This clone has just a few counts. Other DNA sequences in this sample translate to the same CDR3. This chain links TRBV7-2 with TRBJ2-7; 8 bases map to TRBD1. This CDR3 contains 15 residues. CDR1 and CDR2 from the germline V gene are SGHTA and FQGNSA. V was clipped by 0 bases and J by 4 bases; unmatched bases: 5. Here the CDR3 reads CASSLAGTGPYEQYF. CDR3 nucleotide sequence: TGTGCCAGCAGCTTAGCCGGGACAGGACCTTACGAGCAGTACTTC.

V usage is TRBV6-5 and J usage is TRBJ2-1; D perhaps matches TRBD2 (6 bases). The CDR3 spans 14 residues. Germline-derived CDR1 and CDR2 are MNHEY and SVGAGI. Trimming removed 4 bases at V and 8 bases at J, with 15 bases between. CDR3 in amino acids: CASSWLGEVDEQFF. CDR3 DNA sequence: TGTGCCAGCAGTTGGCTTGGGGAGGTCGATGAGCAGTTCTTC.

J is TRBJ2-3 and V is TRBV19; TRBD2 matches at 7 bases. J was trimmed by 0 bases and V by 5 bases; bases with no gene match: 8. The CDR3 spans 16 residues. Germline CDR1 is LNHDA and CDR2 is SQIVND (reference sequence). CDR3 sequence (DNA): TGTGCCAGTAGTCCACATAGCGGGTCTAGCACAGATACGCAGTATTTT. Amino acids: CASSPHSGSSTDTQYF.

The chain has TRBV10-2 and TRBJ2-6, with D possibly TRBD2 on 6 matching bases. This CDR3 is built from 19 residues. V lost 6 bases and J lost 0, with 21 bases in between. Germline CDR1 WSHSY, CDR2 SAAADI. The CDR3 region is CASRGIWGGASSGANVLTF. The CDR3 DNA sequence: TGCGCCAGCAGAGGGATTTGGGGCGGGGCAAGCTCTGGGGCCAACGTCCTGACTTTC.

The J gene is TRBJ1-2, the V gene TRBV5-1; the match to TRBD1 covers 9 bases. CDR1 and CDR2 from the germline V gene are SGHRS and YFSETQ. This CDR3 contains 13 residues. V dropped 4 bases and J dropped 7; count of bases not matched to a gene: 5. The CDR3 loop is CASSEGQGSGYTF. The CDR3 DNA is TGCGCCAGCAGCGAAGGACAGGGGTCTGGCTACACCTTC.

The rearrangement links TRBV5-1 to TRBJ1-1; D not certain. Deletions cut 0 bases from V and 2 bases from J, with 8 bases between. This CDR3 has 14 residues. CDR1 is SGHRS and CDR2 is YFSETQ in the germline V gene. The CDR3 bases are TGCGCCAGCAGCTTGGCTGGCCGAAACACTGAAGCTTTCTTT. Translating gives CASSLAGRNTEAFF.